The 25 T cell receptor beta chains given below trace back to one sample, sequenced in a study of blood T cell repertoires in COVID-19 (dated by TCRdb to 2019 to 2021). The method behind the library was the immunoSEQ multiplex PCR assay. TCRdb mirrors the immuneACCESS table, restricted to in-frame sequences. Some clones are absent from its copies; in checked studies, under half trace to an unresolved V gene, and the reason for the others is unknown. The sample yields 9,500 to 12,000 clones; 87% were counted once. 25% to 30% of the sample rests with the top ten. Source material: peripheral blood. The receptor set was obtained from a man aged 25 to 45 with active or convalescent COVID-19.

The CDR3 loop is CASSQGLTGNTEAFF. CDR3 sequence (DNA): TGTGCCAGCAGCCAAGGTCTGACGGGGAACACTGAAGCTTTCTTT. V gene TRBV16 combines with J gene TRBJ1-1; no definite D call. Between the trimmed V and J ends, which lost 2 bases and 1 base, there was a span of 11 bases. Germline V gene data show CDR1 as KGHSY and CDR2 as FQNENV. CDR3 length: 15 residues.

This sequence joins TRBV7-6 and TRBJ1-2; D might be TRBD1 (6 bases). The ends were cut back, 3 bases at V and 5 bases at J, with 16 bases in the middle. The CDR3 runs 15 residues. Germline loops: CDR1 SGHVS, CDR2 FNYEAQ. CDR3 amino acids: CASSFGGQSPYGYTF. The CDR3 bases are TGTGCCAGCAGCTTCGGCGGACAGAGCCCGTATGGCTACACCTTC.

CDR3 nucleotides: TGTGCCAGCAGCAAACGTCTACTAGCGAAAAAAGAGACCCAGTACTTC. Protein product: CASSKRLLAKKETQYF. The genes are TRBV21-1 and TRBJ2-5; TRBD2, as called in the table, went unchecked against the DNA. TRBV21-1 is a known pseudogene. There are 16 residues in the CDR3.

The CDR3 DNA is TGTGCCAGCAGCCGAAGGGCTAGCGGGGGAAATGAGCAGTTCTTC. This sequence encodes CASSRRASGGNEQFF. This chain connects TRBV7-6 to TRBJ2-1; TRBD2 matches at 10 bases. The CDR3 totals 15 residues. The V gene's germline CDR1 is SGHVS and CDR2 FNYEAQ. After removal of 5 bases from V and 7 bases from J, the junction contained 8 bases not matched to a gene.

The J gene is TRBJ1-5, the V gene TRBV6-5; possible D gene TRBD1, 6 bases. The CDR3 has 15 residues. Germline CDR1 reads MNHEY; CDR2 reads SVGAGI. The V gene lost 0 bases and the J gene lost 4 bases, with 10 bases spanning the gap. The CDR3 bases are TGTGCCAGCAGTTACTCCAAGGACAGTAATCAGCCCCAGCATTTT. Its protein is CASSYSKDSNQPQHF.

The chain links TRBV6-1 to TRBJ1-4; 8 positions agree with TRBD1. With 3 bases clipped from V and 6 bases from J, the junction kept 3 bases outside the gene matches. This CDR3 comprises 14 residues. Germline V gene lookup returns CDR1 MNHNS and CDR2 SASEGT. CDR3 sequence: CASSDGQGYEKLFF. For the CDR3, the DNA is TGTGCCAGCAGTGACGGACAGGGATATGAAAAACTGTTTTTT.

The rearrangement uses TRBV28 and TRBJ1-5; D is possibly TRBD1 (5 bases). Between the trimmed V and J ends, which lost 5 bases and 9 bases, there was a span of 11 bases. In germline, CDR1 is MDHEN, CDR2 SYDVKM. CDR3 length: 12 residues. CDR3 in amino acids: CASSPQGLPQHF. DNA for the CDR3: TGTGCCAGCAGTCCCCAGGGTCTGCCCCAGCATTTT.

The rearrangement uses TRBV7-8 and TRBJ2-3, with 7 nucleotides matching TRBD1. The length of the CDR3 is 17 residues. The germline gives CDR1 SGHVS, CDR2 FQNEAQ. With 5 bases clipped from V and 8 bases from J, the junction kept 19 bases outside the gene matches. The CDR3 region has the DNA TGTGCCAGCAGCACCGCCCTCCGGGGACAGATCACCGGTACGCAGTATTTT. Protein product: CASSTALRGQITGTQYF.

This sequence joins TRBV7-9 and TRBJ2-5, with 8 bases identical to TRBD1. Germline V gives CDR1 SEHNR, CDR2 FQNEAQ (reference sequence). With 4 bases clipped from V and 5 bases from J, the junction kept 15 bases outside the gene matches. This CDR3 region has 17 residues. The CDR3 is CASSSTRGRGQWETQYF. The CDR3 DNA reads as TGTGCCAGCAGCTCCACCAGGGGGCGAGGGCAATGGGAGACCCAGTACTTC.

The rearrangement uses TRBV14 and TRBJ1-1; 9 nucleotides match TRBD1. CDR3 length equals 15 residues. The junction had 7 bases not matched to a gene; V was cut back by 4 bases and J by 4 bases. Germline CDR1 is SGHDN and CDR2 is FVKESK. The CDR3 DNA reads TGTGCCAGCAGCCTAAACAGGGGGCGAGGCACTGAAGCTTTCTTT. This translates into CASSLNRGRGTEAFF.

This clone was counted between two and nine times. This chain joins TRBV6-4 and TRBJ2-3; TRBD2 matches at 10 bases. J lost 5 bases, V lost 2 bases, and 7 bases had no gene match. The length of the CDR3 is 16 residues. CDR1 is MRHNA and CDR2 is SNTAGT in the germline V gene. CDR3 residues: CASSDGAGGSEDTQYF. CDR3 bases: TGTGCCAGCAGTGACGGAGCGGGGGGGTCGGAAGATACGCAGTATTTT.

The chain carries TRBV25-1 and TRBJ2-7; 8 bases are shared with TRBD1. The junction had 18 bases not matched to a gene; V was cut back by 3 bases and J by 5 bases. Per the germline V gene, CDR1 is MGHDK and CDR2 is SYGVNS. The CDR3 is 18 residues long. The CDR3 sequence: CASSDSLFIGQGFNEQYF. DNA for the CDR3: TGTGCCAGCAGTGACTCCCTTTTTATAGGACAGGGTTTCAACGAGCAGTACTTC.

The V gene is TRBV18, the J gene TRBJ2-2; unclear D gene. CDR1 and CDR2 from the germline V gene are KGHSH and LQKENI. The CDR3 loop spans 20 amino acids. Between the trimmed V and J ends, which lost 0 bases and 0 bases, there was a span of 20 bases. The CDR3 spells CASSPPSVQDIRTNTGELFF. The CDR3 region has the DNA TGTGCCAGCTCACCACCGTCGGTCCAGGATATCCGAACGAACACCGGGGAGCTGTTTTTT.

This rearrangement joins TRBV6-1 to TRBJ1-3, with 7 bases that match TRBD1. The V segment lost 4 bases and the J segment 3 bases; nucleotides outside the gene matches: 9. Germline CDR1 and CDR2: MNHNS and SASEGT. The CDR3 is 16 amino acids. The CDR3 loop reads CASSGRGTADGNTIYF. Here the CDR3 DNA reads TGTGCCAGCAGTGGTAGAGGGACAGCGGATGGAAACACCATATATTTT.

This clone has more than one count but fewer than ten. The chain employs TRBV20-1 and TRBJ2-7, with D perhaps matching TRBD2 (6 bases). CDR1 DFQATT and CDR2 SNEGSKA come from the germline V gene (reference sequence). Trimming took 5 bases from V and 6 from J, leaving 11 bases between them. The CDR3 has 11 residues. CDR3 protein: CSAGLGGEQYF. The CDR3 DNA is TGCAGTGCTGGTTTGGGGGGCGAGCAGTACTTC.

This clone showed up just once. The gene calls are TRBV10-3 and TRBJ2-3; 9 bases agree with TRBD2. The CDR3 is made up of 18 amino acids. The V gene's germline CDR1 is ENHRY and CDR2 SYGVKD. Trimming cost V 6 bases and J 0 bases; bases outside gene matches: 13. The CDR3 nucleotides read TGTGCCATCAGATCGGCCCGAGCGGGGGGCTTTAGCACAGATACGCAGTATTTT. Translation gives CAIRSARAGGFSTDTQYF.

This CDR3 reads CASSMGSYNSPLHF. The CDR3 DNA is TGTGCCAGTAGCATGGGGAGTTATAATTCACCCCTCCACTTT. The chain is built from TRBV19 and TRBJ1-6; D unresolved. Germline CDR1 and CDR2: LNHDA and SQIVND (reference sequence). Trimming took 6 bases from V and 4 from J, leaving 10 bases between them. The CDR3 is made up of 14 amino acids. Complete variable domain (other parts from reference TRBV19 and TRBJ1-6): DGGITQSPKYLFRKEGQNVTLSCEQNLNHDAMYWYRQDPGQGLRLIYYSQIVNDFQKGDIAEGYSVSREKKESFPLTVTSAQKNPTAFYLCASSMGSYNSPLHFGNGTRLTVT.

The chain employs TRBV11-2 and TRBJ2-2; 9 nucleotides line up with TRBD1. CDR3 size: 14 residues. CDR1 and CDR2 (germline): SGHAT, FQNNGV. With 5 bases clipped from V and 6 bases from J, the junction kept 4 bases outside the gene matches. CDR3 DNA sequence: TGTGCCAGCAGCCCACAGGGGGCTCCCGGGGAGCTGTTTTTT. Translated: CASSPQGAPGELFF.

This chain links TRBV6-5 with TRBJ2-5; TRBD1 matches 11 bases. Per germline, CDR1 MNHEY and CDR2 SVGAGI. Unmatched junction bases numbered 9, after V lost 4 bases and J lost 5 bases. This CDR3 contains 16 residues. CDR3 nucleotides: TGTGCCAGCAGTTCGGCCGGGACAGGGGGGTCTGAGACCCAGTACTTC. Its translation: CASSSAGTGGSETQYF.

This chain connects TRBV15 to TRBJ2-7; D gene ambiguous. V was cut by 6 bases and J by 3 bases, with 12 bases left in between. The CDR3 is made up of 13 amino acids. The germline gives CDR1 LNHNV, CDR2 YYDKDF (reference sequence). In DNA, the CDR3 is TGTGCCACCAGTCCTACAGAGATCTACGAGCAGTACGTC. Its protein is CATSPTEIYEQYV.

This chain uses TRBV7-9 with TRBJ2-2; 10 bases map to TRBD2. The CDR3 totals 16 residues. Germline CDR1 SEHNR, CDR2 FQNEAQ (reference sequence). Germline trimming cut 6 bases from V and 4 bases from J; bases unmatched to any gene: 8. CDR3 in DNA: TGTGCCAGCAGGGGACTAGCGCGCTCCGCCACCGGGGAGCTGTTTTTT. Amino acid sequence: CASRGLARSATGELFF.

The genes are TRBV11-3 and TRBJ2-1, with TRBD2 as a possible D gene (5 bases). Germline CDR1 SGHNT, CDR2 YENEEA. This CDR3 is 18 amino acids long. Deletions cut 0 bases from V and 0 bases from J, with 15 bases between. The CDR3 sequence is CASSLDRGSVSSYNEQFF. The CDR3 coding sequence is TGTGCCAGCAGCTTAGATCGGGGTAGCGTGAGCTCCTACAATGAGCAGTTCTTC.

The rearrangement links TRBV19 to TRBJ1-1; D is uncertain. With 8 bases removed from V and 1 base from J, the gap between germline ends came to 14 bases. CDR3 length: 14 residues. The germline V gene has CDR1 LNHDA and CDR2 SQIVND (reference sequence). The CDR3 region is CASSDGGPNTEAFF. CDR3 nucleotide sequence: TGTGCCAGTTCGGACGGAGGACCGAACACTGAAGCTTTCTTT.

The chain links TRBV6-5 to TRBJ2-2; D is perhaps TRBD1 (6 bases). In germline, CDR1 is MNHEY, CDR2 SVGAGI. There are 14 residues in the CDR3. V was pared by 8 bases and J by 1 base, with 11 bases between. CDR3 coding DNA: TGTGCCAGCTCGGACAGACTGAACACCGGGGAGCTGTTTTTT. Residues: CASSDRLNTGELFF.

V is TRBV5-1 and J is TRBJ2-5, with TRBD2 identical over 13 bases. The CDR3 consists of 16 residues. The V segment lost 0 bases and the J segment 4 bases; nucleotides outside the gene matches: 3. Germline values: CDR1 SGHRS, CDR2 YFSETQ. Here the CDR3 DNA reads TGCGCCAGCAGCTTGGAGGGACTAGCGGGGTTAGAGACCCAGTACTTC. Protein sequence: CASSLEGLAGLETQYF.